A single sample gave rise to the 8 T cell receptor beta chains below, sequenced in a study of CD8+ T cells in alopecia areata. Isolated RNA was reverse transcribed into cDNA used as the sequencing template. TCRdb's table, derived via immunoSEQ multiplex PCR, lists solely in-frame clones and lacks some. The profile shows a few thousand clones, under 70% of them singletons. Source material: skin. The receptors come from a human donor in good health.

V is TRBV7-9 and J is TRBJ1-1; D is possibly TRBD1 (5 bases). The length of the CDR3 is 19 residues. Germline CDR1 reads SEHNR; CDR2 reads FQNEAQ (reference sequence). The V end was cut by 6 bases, the J end by 0 bases, with 26 bases between. In DNA form, the CDR3 reads TGTGCCAGCAGATCCCAGATGAGGGGCGACCGTCCGGTGAACACTGAAGCTTTCTTT. Its protein product is CASRSQMRGDRPVNTEAFF.

This chain joins TRBV6-1 and TRBJ1-5, with a weak D call TRBD1 (5 bases). V was cut by 8 bases and J by 2 bases, with 16 bases left in between. Germline CDR1 MNHNS, CDR2 SASEGT. This CDR3 has 15 residues. CDR3 residues: CASLLRDGGNQPQHF. CDR3 in DNA: TGTGCCAGCCTTCTCAGGGACGGCGGCAATCAGCCCCAGCATTTT.

The chain couples TRBV5-6 to TRBJ1-2; D may be TRBD1 (5 bases). Trimming shortened V by 3 bases and J by 7 bases, and 16 bases separated the two germline ends. The CDR3 consists of 14 residues. CDR1 SGHDT and CDR2 YYEEEE come from the germline V gene. The CDR3 nucleotides are TGTGCCAGCAGCTGGGCAAGGGGTTCATCTGGCTACACCTTC. Translating it yields CASSWARGSSGYTF.

The rearrangement links TRBV29-1 to TRBJ1-2, with 9 bases identical to TRBD1. V gave up 5 bases and J gave up 7 bases; unmatched junction bases: 5. Germline values: CDR1 SQVTM, CDR2 ANQGSEA. The length of the CDR3 is 12 residues. In DNA form, the CDR3 reads TGCAGCGTTAGGACAGGGGAGGGTGGCTACACCTTC. Translation: CSVRTGEGGYTF.

The gene calls are TRBV7-2 and TRBJ2-7; 8 positions agree with TRBD1. V lost 1 base, J lost 4 bases, and 6 bases stayed unmatched. The CDR3 contains 15 residues. CDR1 SGHTA and CDR2 FQGNSA come from the germline V gene. DNA for the CDR3: TGTGCCAGCAGCTTAGTGGGGACAGGTTCGTACGAGCAGTACTTC. Translation gives CASSLVGTGSYEQYF. Together with reference TRBV7-2 and TRBJ2-7, the CDR3 gives the full variable domain: GAGVSQSPSNKVTEKGKDVELRCDPISGHTALYWYRQSLGQGLEFLIYFQGNSAPDKSGLPSDRFSAERTGGSVSTLTIQRTQQEDSAVYLCASSLVGTGSYEQYFGPGTRLTVT.

The V gene is TRBV5-6, the J gene TRBJ1-1; 9 nucleotides agree with TRBD1. With 0 bases clipped from V and 0 bases from J, the junction kept 0 bases outside the gene matches. The CDR3 runs to 15 residues. Germline CDR1 SGHDT, CDR2 YYEEEE. CDR3 coding DNA: TGTGCCAGCAGCTTGGGGACAGGGGTGAACACTGAAGCTTTCTTT. This sequence encodes CASSLGTGVNTEAFF. Drawing the rest from reference TRBV5-6 and TRBJ1-1, the complete variable domain is DAGVTQSPTHLIKTRGQQVTLRCSPKSGHDTVSWYQQALGQGPQFIFQYYEEEERQRGNFPDRFSGHQFPNYSSELNVNALLLGDSALYLCASSLGTGVNTEAFFGQGTRLTVV.

The CDR3 DNA follows: TGCAGCGTTGAAGCAGGGGGAGCGAACACCGGGGAGCTGTTTTTT. Translation gives CSVEAGGANTGELFF. The chain recombines TRBV29-1 with TRBJ2-2; 7 nucleotides match TRBD1. The length of the CDR3 is 15 residues. V shed 1 base, J shed 0 bases, and the junction held 2 bases outside the gene matches. Germline V gene data show CDR1 as SQVTM and CDR2 as ANQGSEA.

The chain uses TRBV5-6 and TRBJ2-1, with 12 bases matching TRBD2. This CDR3 comprises 16 residues. Losses at the gene ends were 6 bases for V and 3 bases for J; bases not matched to a gene: 7. Germline V gives CDR1 SGHDT, CDR2 YYEEEE. This CDR3 is CASKTSGGRDYNEQFF. CDR3 DNA sequence: TGTGCCAGCAAGACTAGCGGGGGAAGGGACTACAATGAGCAGTTCTTC.